These 31 T cell receptor beta chains came from one sample sequenced in a study of identical twins. TCRdb fed the 5' RACE reads into MiXCR, producing one record per CDR3 protein. The sample contains some 230,000 distinct CDR3 sequences, 5.5% to 7.5% of which appear only once. These data were likewise used in another study, on T cells expressing NK-cell markers.

What was sequenced was CD8+ T cells sorted from blood. The receptors were gathered from a woman aged 18-30 years in good health.

The chain combines TRBV20-1 with TRBJ2-7; 7 bases agree with TRBD2. Germline-derived CDR1 and CDR2 are DFQATT and SNEGSKA (reference sequence). The CDR3 has 12 amino acids. The CDR3 protein is CRRETVKYEQYF. The DNA of the CDR3 is TGCAGGCGGGAGACAGTAAAATACGAGCAGTACTTC.

The chain joins TRBV27 to TRBJ2-7, with no clear D. Trimming stripped 7 bases from V and 5 bases from J, with 15 bases between. Germline V gives CDR1 MNHEY, CDR2 SMNVEV (reference sequence). The CDR3 extends over 13 amino acids. CDR3 amino acids: CASKVLKGDEQYF. The CDR3 DNA reads as TGTGCCAGCAAAGTACTGAAGGGTGACGAGCAGTACTTC.

This clonotype has ten or more counts. J is TRBJ2-1 and V is TRBV10-3; D unclear. The germline V and J ends were trimmed by 4 bases and 5 bases, with 9 bases remaining between them. The CDR3 covers 13 residues. In germline, CDR1 is ENHRY, CDR2 SYGVKD. In nucleotides, the CDR3 is TGTGCCATCAGTGGAGTAAACAACAATGAGCAGTTCTTC. Translated, it gives CAISGVNNNEQFF.

This clonotype has at least ten counts. The chain joins TRBV10-3 to TRBJ2-2, with D possibly matching TRBD2 (7 bases). Trimming removed 8 bases from V and 3 bases from J, with 22 bases in between. The CDR3 covers 17 residues. The germline CDR1 and CDR2 sequences are ENHRY and SYGVKD. CDR3 residues: CAIYPGRGGADTGELFF. Here the CDR3 DNA reads TGTGCCATCTACCCCGGTAGGGGGGGCGCGGACACCGGGGAGCTGTTTTTT.

The chain couples TRBV5-6 to TRBJ2-3; D might be TRBD2 (6 bases). Trimming took 4 bases from V and 2 from J, leaving 20 bases between them. Germline assignment: CDR1 SGHDT and CDR2 YYEEEE. This CDR3 contains 17 residues. In DNA, the CDR3 is TGTGCCAGCAGCCCCGGTGTCCAGGAGGGAGTCACAGATACGCAGTATTTT. Protein sequence: CASSPGVQEGVTDTQYF.

This clonotype was recorded at least ten times. The gene calls are TRBV29-1 and TRBJ1-2; D unresolved. Germline V CDR1 and CDR2: SQVTM, ANQGSEA. V lost 0 bases and J lost 2, with 1 base in between. The CDR3 has 11 residues. The CDR3: CSVEDNYGYTF. The DNA of the CDR3 is TGCAGCGTTGAAGACAACTATGGCTACACCTTC.

This clonotype was seen at least ten times. The CDR3 reads CSVLNRNGYTF. In DNA, the CDR3 is TGCAGCGTTTTAAATAGAAATGGCTACACCTTC. The chain links TRBV29-1 to TRBJ1-2; D remains ambiguous. V lost 5 bases, J lost 6 bases, and 10 bases lay in between. Germline CDR1 is SQVTM and CDR2 is ANQGSEA. The CDR3 extends over 11 amino acids.

V usage is TRBV13 and J usage is TRBJ1-4; weak D call: TRBD1 (5 bases). From germline, CDR1 is PRHDT and CDR2 FYEKMQ (reference sequence). V shed 5 bases and J shed 7 bases, with 17 bases lying between them. The length of the CDR3 is 15 residues. The DNA of the CDR3 is TGTGCCAGCAGCCCCGTCGGGGGGTTGAGTGAAAAACTGTTTTTT. It translates to CASSPVGGLSEKLFF.

This chain joins TRBV20-1 and TRBJ2-1; D is perhaps TRBD2 (6 bases). The V end lost 5 bases, the J end lost 2 bases, and 7 bases lay between the germline ends. In germline, CDR1 is DFQATT, CDR2 SNEGSKA (reference sequence). The CDR3 is made up of 12 amino acids. The CDR3: CSARTTYNEQFF. In DNA, the CDR3 is TGCAGTGCTCGGACTACCTACAATGAGCAGTTCTTC.

This clonotype was seen repeatedly, ten times or more. The chain recombines TRBV4-3 with TRBJ2-1; TRBD2 matches 10 bases. Germline CDR1 and CDR2: LGHNA and YSLEER. This CDR3 is 16 amino acids long. The junction had 8 bases not matched to a gene; V was cut back by 1 base and J by 8 bases. This CDR3 reads CASSQALAGEGHEQFF. Written as DNA, the CDR3 is TGCGCCAGCAGCCAAGCCCTAGCGGGAGAAGGTCATGAGCAGTTCTTC.

This clonotype showed up many times. V gene TRBV5-1 combines with J gene TRBJ1-1, with 8 nucleotides matching TRBD1. The CDR3 runs to 15 residues. The V segment lost 0 bases and the J segment 4 bases; nucleotides outside the gene matches: 5. The germline CDR1 and CDR2 sequences are SGHRS and YFSETQ. The CDR3 bases are TGCGCCAGCAGCTTGGCGACAGGGGTAGGCACTGAAGCTTTCTTT. Translation: CASSLATGVGTEAFF.

The chain has TRBV7-2 and TRBJ2-2, with D hard to call. The germline V and J ends were trimmed by 7 bases and 8 bases, with 8 bases remaining between them. The V gene's germline CDR1 is SGHTA and CDR2 FQGNSA. CDR3 length equals 11 residues. The CDR3 protein is CASNPSGELFF. DNA for the CDR3: TGTGCCAGCAACCCGTCGGGGGAGCTGTTTTTT.

Only a few counts were recorded for this clonotype. The chain links TRBV7-9 to TRBJ2-5; 11 bases map to TRBD1. The CDR3 loop spans 14 amino acids. Germline V CDR1 and CDR2: SEHNR, FQNEAQ (reference sequence). V was clipped by 5 bases and J by 5 bases; unmatched bases: 4. The CDR3 sequence: CASSRTGGRETQYF. CDR3 sequence (DNA): TGTGCCAGCAGCCGGACAGGGGGCCGGGAGACCCAGTACTTC.

The chain combines TRBV11-1 with TRBJ1-5, with no clear D. Germline-derived CDR1 and CDR2 are SGHAT and FQDESV (reference sequence). CDR3 length: 18 amino acids. Trimming shortened V by 3 bases and J by 1 base, and 19 bases separated the two germline ends. The CDR3 coding sequence is TGTGCCAGCAGCTTCCCCCCACCTCGGAGGTTCAGCAATCAGCCCCAGCATTTT. Protein sequence: CASSFPPPRRFSNQPQHF. Combining the CDR3 with reference TRBV11-1 and TRBJ1-5 gives the whole variable domain EAEVAQSPRYKITEKSQAVAFWCDPISGHATLYWYRQILGQGPELLVQFQDESVVDDSQLPKDRFSAERLKGVDSTLKIQPAELGDSAMYLCASSFPPPRRFSNQPQHFGDGTRLSIL.

The sample holds a few counts of this clonotype. V and J are TRBV30 and TRBJ2-2; a weak D match, TRBD1 (6 bases). V gave up 8 bases and J gave up 1 base, with 8 bases separating them. CDR3 length: 12 amino acids. Germline CDR1 GTSNPN, CDR2 SVGIG (reference sequence). CDR3 protein: CARTVNTGELFF. The CDR3 DNA reads as TGTGCCCGGACAGTGAACACCGGGGAGCTGTTTTTT.

This clonotype was found many times. The V gene is TRBV12-3 or TRBV12-4, the J gene TRBJ2-3, with TRBD2 matching 9 bases. V shed 0 bases, J shed 0 bases, and the junction held 4 bases outside the gene matches. The CDR3 sequence is 17 residues long. The CDR3 DNA is TGTGCCAGCAGTTTAGCGGGCGGGGGGGCTAGCACAGATACGCAGTATTTT. Its protein product is CASSLAGGGASTDTQYF.

The chain employs TRBV20-1 and TRBJ1-6; 7 bases line up with TRBD1. The length of the CDR3 is 16 residues. J lost 3 bases, V lost 2 bases, and 7 bases had no gene match. CDR1 is DFQATT, CDR2 SNEGSKA, per germline (reference sequence). CDR3 region: CSARIPGGDYNSPLHF. In DNA form, the CDR3 reads TGCAGTGCTAGAATCCCAGGGGGAGACTATAATTCACCCCTCCACTTT.

This clonotype appeared a few times. J is TRBJ2-7 and V is TRBV29-1; D might be TRBD1 (6 bases). Germline V lookup: CDR1 SQVTM, CDR2 ANQGSEA. This CDR3 is built from 13 residues. Trimming took 6 bases from V and 2 from J, leaving 14 bases between them. In DNA, the CDR3 is TGCAGCGTCCGACAGGTGTCCGCCTACGAGCAGTACTTC. It translates to CSVRQVSAYEQYF.

The rearrangement uses TRBV4-3 and TRBJ2-1; D uncertain. CDR1 and CDR2 (germline): LGHNA, YSLEER. V dropped 2 bases and J dropped 10 bases, with 12 bases sitting between them. This CDR3 has 13 residues. For the CDR3, the DNA is TGCGCCAGCAGCCAATTTGTCGGACCGGAGCAGTTCTTC. It is translated as CASSQFVGPEQFF.

A few counts support this clonotype. Just one base apart from a much larger clone, this may be a read error. The chain has TRBV2 and TRBJ2-7, with D unresolved. The CDR3 extends over 12 amino acids. Germline-derived CDR1 and CDR2 are SNHLY and FYNNEI. The germline V and J ends were trimmed by 6 bases and 0 bases, with 6 bases remaining between them. The chain's CDR3 is CASRPSSYEQYF. The CDR3 DNA sequence: TGTGCCAGCAGACCGAGCTCCTACGAGCAGTACTTC.

This clonotype was seen a handful of times. The chain links TRBV30 to TRBJ2-7; D is ambiguous. This CDR3 has 13 residues. From germline, CDR1 is GTSNPN and CDR2 SVGIG (reference sequence). V lost 0 bases to trimming and J lost 3 bases, with 9 bases between them. CDR3 in DNA: TGTGCCTGGAGTGTATCTAGAAGCTACGAGCAGTACTTC. Translated, it gives CAWSVSRSYEQYF.

The V call is TRBV12-3 or TRBV12-4, the J call TRBJ1-3, with 9 bases aligning to TRBD1. The J segment lost 0 bases and the V segment lost 4 bases, leaving 7 bases of the junction unmatched. The CDR3 covers 17 residues. This CDR3 is CASSSGQGLHSGNTIYF. DNA of the CDR3: TGTGCCAGCAGTTCCGGACAGGGGCTCCACTCTGGAAACACCATATATTTT.

The rearrangement links TRBV6-2 or TRBV6-3 to TRBJ2-1, with D possibly matching TRBD2 (6 bases). Germline values: CDR1 MNHEY, CDR2 SVGEGT. The germline V and J ends were trimmed by 4 bases and 4 bases, with 8 bases remaining between them. This CDR3 has 13 residues. CDR3 amino acids: CASSWGLYNEQFF. The CDR3 nucleotides read TGTGCCAGCAGTTGGGGACTTTACAATGAGCAGTTCTTC.

This clonotype came up a few times. The chain is built from TRBV20-1 and TRBJ2-1, with 7 positions matching TRBD2. Germline lookup yields CDR1 DFQATT and CDR2 SNEGSKA (reference sequence). V trimming: 6 bases; J trimming: 7 bases; junction bases outside the gene matches: 9. The CDR3 totals 13 residues. CDR3: CSAWGRANNEQFF. The CDR3 DNA reads TGCAGTGCGTGGGGGAGGGCCAATAATGAGCAGTTCTTC.

The rearrangement links TRBV5-1 to TRBJ2-7, with D possibly being TRBD1 or TRBD2 (5 bases each). CDR1 is SGHRS and CDR2 is YFSETQ in the germline V gene. Trimming shortened V by 3 bases and J by 0 bases, and 10 bases separated the two germline ends. The CDR3 is 14 amino acids. This CDR3 reads CASSWDASSYEQYF. CDR3 bases: TGCGCCAGCAGCTGGGACGCGAGCTCCTACGAGCAGTACTTC.

This clonotype was seen many times. This chain uses TRBV29-1 with TRBJ2-3; D unresolved. CDR1 is SQVTM and CDR2 is ANQGSEA in the germline V gene. Deletions cut 5 bases from V and 5 bases from J, with 11 bases between. CDR3 length equals 12 residues. Here the CDR3 reads CSVRLLEDTQYF. The DNA of the CDR3 is TGCAGCGTTCGCTTACTCGAAGATACGCAGTATTTT.

This clonotype occurred a few times. The rearrangement joins TRBV7-8 to TRBJ2-5; 8 bases fit TRBD2. V was pared by 2 bases and J by 0 bases, with 5 bases of the junction left unmatched. The CDR3 sequence is 16 residues long. CDR1 and CDR2 (germline): SGHVS, FQNEAQ. Here the CDR3 reads CASSLRVAGYQETQYF. The DNA of the CDR3 is TGTGCCAGCAGCTTACGGGTAGCGGGGTACCAAGAGACCCAGTACTTC.

Notes on this clonotype: The conserved phenylalanine or tryptophan is not found at the CDR3 terminus, so this likely reflects a read error. V and J are TRBV10-3 and TRBJ2-1; TRBD1 agrees at 7 bases. The CDR3 is made up of 15 amino acids. Germline V gives CDR1 ENHRY, CDR2 SYGVKD. The V segment lost 5 bases and the J segment 3 bases; nucleotides outside the gene matches: 7. CDR3 nucleotides: TGTGCCATCAGTACCCGGGACAGTATCTACAATGAGCAGTTCCTC. As protein: CAISTRDSIYNEQFL.

V and J are TRBV10-2 and TRBJ2-7; D perhaps matches TRBD2 (7 bases). Trimming removed 3 bases at V and 2 bases at J, with 14 bases between. This CDR3 has 15 amino acids. Germline CDR1 is WSHSY and CDR2 is SAAADI. The CDR3 loop is CASSDFRGGTYEQYF. The CDR3 region has the DNA TGCGCCAGCAGTGACTTCAGGGGAGGGACCTACGAGCAGTACTTC.

The CDR3, as DNA: TGTGCCAGCAGTTACTCTTCAGAAGGGGCGGCCTCTGGGGCCAACGTCCTGACTTTC. Residues: CASSYSSEGAASGANVLTF. V is TRBV6-2 or TRBV6-3 and J is TRBJ2-6; tentatively, D is TRBD1 (5 bases). Germline CDR1 is MNHEY and CDR2 is SVGEGT. The CDR3 extends over 19 amino acids. Trimming cost V 0 bases and J 0 bases, with 15 bases left between them.

This clonotype was seen more than once but under ten times. The gene calls are TRBV2 and TRBJ1-2; D gene unclear. Germline CDR1 reads SNHLY; CDR2 reads FYNNEI. This CDR3 is built from 14 residues. Trimming cost V 7 bases and J 7 bases, with 19 bases left between them. CDR3 amino acids: CASIMTAREPGYTF. CDR3 nucleotides: TGTGCCAGCATTATGACTGCTAGGGAGCCTGGCTACACCTTC.